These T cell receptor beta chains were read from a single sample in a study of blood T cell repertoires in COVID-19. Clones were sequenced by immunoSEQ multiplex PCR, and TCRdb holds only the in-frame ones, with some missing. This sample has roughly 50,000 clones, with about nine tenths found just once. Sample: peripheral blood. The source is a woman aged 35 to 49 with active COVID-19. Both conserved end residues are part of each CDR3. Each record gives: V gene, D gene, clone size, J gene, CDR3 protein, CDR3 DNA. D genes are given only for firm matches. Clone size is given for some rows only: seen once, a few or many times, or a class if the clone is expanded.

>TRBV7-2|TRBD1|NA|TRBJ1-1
CASSLGGQMNTEAFF
TGTGCCAGCAGCTTAGGGGGACAGATGAACACTGAAGCTTTCTTT
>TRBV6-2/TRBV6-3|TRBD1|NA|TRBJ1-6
CASSLPGTGHNSPLHF
TGTGCCAGCAGCCTTCCAGGGACAGGCCATAATTCACCCCTCCACTTT
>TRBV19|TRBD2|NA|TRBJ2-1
CASSTGLAGVGNEQFF
TGTGCCAGTAGTACGGGACTAGCGGGGGTGGGTAATGAGCAGTTCTTC
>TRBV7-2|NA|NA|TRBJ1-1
CASSLYQGRAEAFF
TGTGCCAGCAGCTTATATCAGGGGCGGGCTGAAGCTTTCTTT
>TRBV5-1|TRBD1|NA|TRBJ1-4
CASSLTGDTTNEKLFF
TGCGCCAGCAGCTTGACAGGGGACACAACTAATGAAAAACTGTTTTTT
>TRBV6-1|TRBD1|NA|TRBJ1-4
CASSESTGVNEKLFF
TGTGCCAGCAGTGAATCGACAGGGGTAAATGAAAAACTGTTTTTT
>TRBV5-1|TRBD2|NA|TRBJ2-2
CASSSTARGASGELFF
TGCGCCAGCAGCTCGACAGCGCGGGGGGCGTCCGGGGAGCTGTTTTTT
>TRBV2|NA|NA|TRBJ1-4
CASSEAGQINEKLFF
TGTGCCAGCAGTGAAGCGGGACAAATTAATGAAAAACTGTTTTTT
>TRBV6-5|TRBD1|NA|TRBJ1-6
CASSTGGDSPLHF
TGTGCCAGCAGCACAGGGGGGGATTCACCCCTCCACTTT
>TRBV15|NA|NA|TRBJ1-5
CATSRDRSAGDQPQHF
TGTGCCACCAGCAGAGATCGGTCGGCAGGGGATCAGCCCCAGCATTTT
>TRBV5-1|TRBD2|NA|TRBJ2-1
CASSLEPSGGVSSYNEQFF
TGCGCCAGCAGCTTGGAACCCAGCGGGGGGGTAAGCTCCTACAATGAGCAGTTCTTC
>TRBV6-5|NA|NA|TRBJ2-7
CASRQGPYEQYF
TGTGCCAGCAGACAGGGACCCTACGAGCAGTACTTC
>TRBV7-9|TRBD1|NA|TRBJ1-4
CASSPGQGGEKLFF
TGTGCCAGCAGCCCTGGACAGGGAGGTGAAAAACTGTTTTTT
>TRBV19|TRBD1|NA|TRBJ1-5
CASEIQGAGNQPQHF
TGTGCCAGCGAGATTCAGGGGGCGGGCAATCAGCCCCAGCATTTT
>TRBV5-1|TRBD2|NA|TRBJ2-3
CASTGTSGVSSTDTQYF
TGCGCCAGTACCGGGACTAGCGGGGTCTCTAGCACAGATACGCAGTATTTT
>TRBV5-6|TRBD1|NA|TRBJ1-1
CASSIKATGRLNTEAFF
TGTGCCAGCAGCATAAAAGCGACAGGGAGGTTGAACACTGAAGCTTTCTTT
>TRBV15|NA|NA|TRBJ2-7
CATSRLQGGSYEQYF
TGTGCCACCAGCAGGTTACAGGGGGGGTCCTACGAGCAGTACTTC
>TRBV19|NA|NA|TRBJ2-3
CASSMVGADTQYF
TGTGCCAGTAGTATGGTCGGGGCAGATACGCAGTATTTT
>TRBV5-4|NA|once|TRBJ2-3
CASSTGTLTDTQYF
TGTGCCAGCAGCACCGGGACTCTCACAGATACGCAGTATTTT
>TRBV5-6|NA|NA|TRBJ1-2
CASSLVPGEGYGYTF
TGTGCCAGCAGCTTGGTGCCAGGGGAGGGCTATGGCTACACCTTC
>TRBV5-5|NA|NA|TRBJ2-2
CASKPLTGELFF
TGTGCCAGCAAACCCCTAACCGGGGAGCTGTTTTTT
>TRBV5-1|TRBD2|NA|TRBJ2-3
CASSPSGTTDTQYF
TGCGCCAGCAGCCCTAGCGGGACAACAGATACGCAGTATTTT
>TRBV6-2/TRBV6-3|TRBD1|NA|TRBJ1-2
CASSYSREGTGGYTF
TGTGCCAGCAGTTACTCTCGTGAAGGGACAGGTGGCTACACCTTC
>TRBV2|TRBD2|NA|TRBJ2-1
CASRPGLGGYNEQFF
TGTGCCAGCAGACCGGGACTAGGGGGCTACAATGAGCAGTTCTTC
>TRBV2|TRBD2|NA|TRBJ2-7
CASRSGTSDPYEQYF
TGTGCCAGCAGGTCCGGGACTAGCGATCCCTACGAGCAGTACTTC
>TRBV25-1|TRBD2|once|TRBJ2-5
CASTPSGWETQYF
TGTGCCAGCACCCCTAGCGGGTGGGAGACCCAGTACTTC
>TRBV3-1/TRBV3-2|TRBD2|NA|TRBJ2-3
CASSHSSGGGSDTQYF
TGTGCCAGCAGCCACTCAAGCGGGGGTGGCTCAGATACGCAGTATTTT
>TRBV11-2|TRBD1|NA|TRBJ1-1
CASGLWDRGGTEAFF
TGTGCCAGCGGGCTCTGGGACAGGGGTGGCACTGAAGCTTTCTTT
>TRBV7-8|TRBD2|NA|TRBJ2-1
CASSPLGLAGNEQFF
TGTGCCAGCAGCCCGCTCGGACTAGCGGGGAATGAGCAGTTCTTC
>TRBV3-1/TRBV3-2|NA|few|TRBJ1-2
CAAGAAGYGYTF
TGTGCGGCAGGGGCCGCCGGCTATGGCTACACCTTC
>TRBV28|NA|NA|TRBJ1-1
CASSLIRPITEAFF
TGTGCCAGCAGTTTAATCAGGCCTATCACTGAAGCTTTCTTT
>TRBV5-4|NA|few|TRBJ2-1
CASSIRIDNEQFF
TGTGCCAGCAGCATCAGAATCGACAATGAGCAGTTCTTC
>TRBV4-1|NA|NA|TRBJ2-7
CASSQGQGGSYEQYF
TGCGCCAGCAGCCAAGGCCAGGGGGGCTCCTACGAGCAGTACTTC
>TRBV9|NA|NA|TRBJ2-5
CASSVPGKETQYF
TGTGCCAGCAGCGTGCCAGGGAAAGAGACCCAGTACTTC
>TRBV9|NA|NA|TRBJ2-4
CASSVASDSKNIQYF
TGTGCCAGCAGCGTAGCTTCAGACAGCAAAAACATTCAGTACTTC
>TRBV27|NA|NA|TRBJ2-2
CASSLSVTGQTGELFF
TGTGCCAGCAGTTTATCGGTCACAGGACAGACCGGGGAGCTGTTTTTT
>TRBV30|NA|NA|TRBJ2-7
CAWSFKSSLTYEQYF
TGTGCCTGGAGTTTCAAATCAAGCTTAACCTACGAGCAGTACTTC
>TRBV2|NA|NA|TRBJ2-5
CASSEDLMLGGQETQYF
TGTGCCAGCAGTGAGGATTTGATGCTAGGGGGCCAAGAGACCCAGTACTTC
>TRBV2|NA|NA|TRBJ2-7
CASSRAYEQYF
TGTGCCAGCAGCCGGGCCTACGAGCAGTACTTC
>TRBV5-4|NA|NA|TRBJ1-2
CASSIDRFRGGYTF
TGTGCCAGCAGCATAGACAGGTTTCGGGGTGGCTACACCTTC
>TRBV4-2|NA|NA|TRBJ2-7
CASSQGVGQGPYEQYF
TGTGCCAGCAGCCAAGGAGTAGGCCAGGGCCCCTACGAGCAGTACTTC
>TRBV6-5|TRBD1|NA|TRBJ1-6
CATADRGITALHF
TGTGCCACCGCGGACAGGGGGATAACGGCCCTCCACTTT
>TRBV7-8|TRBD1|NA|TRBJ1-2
CASSHDRGKANYGYTF
TGTGCCAGCAGTCACGACAGGGGAAAAGCTAACTATGGCTACACCTTC
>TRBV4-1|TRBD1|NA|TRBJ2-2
CASSLTGTGTVRGTGELFF
TGCGCCAGCAGCCTGACCGGGACAGGGACTGTCCGGGGCACCGGGGAGCTGTTTTTT
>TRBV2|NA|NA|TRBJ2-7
CASSRSRYEQYF
TGTGCCAGCAGTCGGTCCCGCTACGAGCAGTACTTC
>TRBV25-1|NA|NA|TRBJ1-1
CASRDTMNTEAFF
TGTGCCAGCAGGGACACTATGAACACTGAAGCTTTCTTT
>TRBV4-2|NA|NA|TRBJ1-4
CASSQGNFGNPEKLFF
TGTGCCAGCAGCCAAGGAAACTTCGGGAACCCCGAAAAACTGTTTTTT
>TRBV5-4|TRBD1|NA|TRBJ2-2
CASSWRQGPPGELFF
TGTGCCAGCAGCTGGCGACAGGGACCCCCCGGGGAGCTGTTTTTT
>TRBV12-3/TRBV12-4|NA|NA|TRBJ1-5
CASRGGGISPQHF
TGTGCCAGTAGGGGCGGCGGAATTTCTCCCCAGCATTTT
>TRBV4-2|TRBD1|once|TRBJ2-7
CASSQLPGQGYEQYF
TGTGCCAGCAGCCAACTCCCGGGACAGGGGTACGAGCAGTACTTC
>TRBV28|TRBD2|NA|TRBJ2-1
CASSFLGGFGTSGGPPHEQFF
TGTGCCAGCAGTTTTCTTGGTGGTTTCGGGACTAGCGGGGGCCCCCCCCATGAGCAGTTCTTC
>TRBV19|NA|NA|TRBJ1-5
CATKPAGGNQPQHF
TGTGCCACCAAACCGGCGGGGGGAAATCAGCCCCAGCATTTT
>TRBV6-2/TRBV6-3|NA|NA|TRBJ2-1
CASSLLSGLSPYNEQFF
TGTGCCAGCAGTCTCCTAAGCGGACTATCCCCCTACAATGAGCAGTTCTTC
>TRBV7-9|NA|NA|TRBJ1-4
CASRDQWGKTGEKLFF
TGTGCCAGCAGGGACCAATGGGGGAAAACAGGGGAAAAACTGTTTTTT
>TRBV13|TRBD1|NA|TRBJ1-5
CASSLGGTGGGQPQHF
TGTGCCAGCAGCTTGGGAGGGACAGGGGGGGGTCAGCCCCAGCATTTT
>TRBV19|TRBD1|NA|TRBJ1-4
CASRVAGQGATNEKLFF
TGTGCCAGTAGAGTCGCCGGACAGGGTGCAACTAATGAAAAACTGTTTTTT
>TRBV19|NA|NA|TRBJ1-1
CASSPSGVLGGGEAFF
TGTGCCAGTAGTCCCAGCGGGGTTTTGGGGGGCGGTGAAGCTTTCTTT
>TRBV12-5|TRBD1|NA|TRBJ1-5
CASGLGQGVSQPQHF
TGTGCTAGTGGTTTGGGCCAGGGGGTCAGTCAGCCCCAGCATTTT
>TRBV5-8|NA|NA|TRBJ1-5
CASSLVFQPQHF
TGTGCCAGCAGCTTGGTCTTTCAGCCCCAGCATTTT